The TCR beta chain under discussion was sequenced for a study of cytomegalovirus exposure and HLA in healthy donors. Study at large: Genotyping of hundreds of donors showed that around 86% belonged to the Caucasian-associated ancestry cluster.

CDR1 and CDR2 (germline): SGDLS, YYNGEE. The CDR3 covers 18 residues. V lost 4 bases, J lost 2 bases, and 8 bases stayed unmatched. The study's findings and limits: Reportedly, cytomegalovirus status was diagnosed with high sensitivity and specificity. A later analysis by the authors found several of the most significant clusters apparently linked to common viral pathogens.

Concerning this clone: Its matching antigen is unknown.

The primer mix had 60 Vbeta and 13 Jbeta primers. Here immunoSEQ multiplex PCR was the method, and the copy in TCRdb shows in-frame clones only, minus some. The repertoire holds 60,000 to 70,000 clones, with over 60% as singletons. Sample: PBMCs. The rearrangement joins TRBV9 to TRBJ2-3; 15 bases line up with TRBD2. The receptor's source is a man aged 50 or older in good health and CMV-seropositive. The CDR3 loop reads CASSPRTSGGATTDTQYF. The DNA for the CDR3 is TGTGCCAGCAGCCCTAGGACTAGCGGGGGGGCAACCACAGATACGCAGTATTTT.